This TCR beta chain was captured in a study of blood T cell repertoires in COVID-19 (dated by TCRdb to the early 2020s). In terms of the full investigation: Samples covering the acute and convalescent phases of COVID-19 were provided by collaborators in the United States, Italy and Spain. The prospective study material was composed of cDNA or gDNA derived from T cells, B-cell-depleted T cells, or PBMCs. Deeply sampled blood TCRbeta repertoires from subjects exposed to, actively infected with, or recovered from COVID-19 were included in the dataset. The repertoires were released in a freely available public database meant as a resource for research on the immune response to SARS-CoV-2. Samples came from the ongoing ImmuneRACE study (first 160 participants) plus 1,254 subjects from 6 global collaborators. Sample metadata almost always included a de-identified subject ID, COVID-19 status, age in years and sex. Where available, HLA class I and class II types were taken from metadata supplied by the sample provider and were not determined by assay-based typing. What the work shows at the level of the full study, not this receptor alone: The amount of clinical and demographic metadata varied by source and participant and was provided uncurated.

Trimming removed 1 base from V and 0 bases from J; the gene matches leave 6 bases unexplained. CDR1 and CDR2 were assigned from the germline V gene as SGHRS and YFSETQ. There are 17 amino acids in the CDR3, from cysteine to phenylalanine inclusive. Of the read, only the CDR3 DNA is kept; its 51 bases are in frame from base 1. TCRbeta CDR3 regions were amplified from genomic DNA using the immunoSEQ Assay, a bias-controlled multiplex PCR. On the authors' methods: Within the assay, amplification of reference gene primers was used to estimate how many nucleated cells each sample contained. Sequence reads were collapsed and filtered to measure the absolute abundance of every unique TCRbeta CDR3 rearrangement. For each sample, productive Simpson clonality was calculated by taking the square root of Simpson's diversity index across productive rearrangements. Sourced from immuneACCESS, this table was stored by TCRdb with only in-frame sequences that have V and J called. A share of the clones is absent; for the studies checked, an unresolved V gene accounts for under half, and the remainder has no known explanation. V and J calls plus clone size are reproduced from that table; the DNA served to infer D and trimming. This sample gives roughly 210,000 clones in total; about 87% of them show up just once. Approximately 1.8% of the sample rests with the top ten.

The collaborating institutions used their own protocols to collect whole blood in K2EDTA tubes. For TCRbeta analysis, collaborator samples were shipped as frozen whole blood, as isolated PBMCs, or as DNA extracted from either sample type. For this clone: There is no known antigen for this receptor. Base qualities are not at hand, and no much larger clone is one base apart.

The sequence was collected from a man in his 70s with acute or convalescent COVID-19. The rearranged chain carries TRBV5-1 and TRBJ2-3, and 9 junction bases match TRBD2. The sample comprised peripheral blood. The sequenced DNA is TGCGCCAGCAGCTTGATCGCGGGAGGGCCTAGCACAGATACGCAGTATTTT. The resulting protein is CASSLIAGGPSTDTQYF.